Following are 5 T cell receptor beta chains from one sample sequenced in a study of T-cell reconstitution after alpha-beta-depleted transplantation in children. During its preparation, the TCRbeta library received unique molecular identifiers. Using its own MiXCR run on the PCR reads, TCRdb lists one record per CDR3 protein. The sample yields 380,000 or so distinct CDR3 sequences, about 14% seen once. The material was PBMCs, obtained from the stem cell graft. These TCRs come from a human donor who donated a stem cell graft to a child with Fanconi anemia.

V is TRBV6-5 and J is TRBJ1-1; D is unresolved. CDR1 and CDR2 (germline): MNHEY, SVGAGI. The CDR3 is 15 amino acids. The V end lost 0 bases, the J end lost 4 bases, and 12 bases lay between the germline ends. DNA of the CDR3: TGTGCCAGCAGTTACTCTCGGGAAAGGAGCACTGAAGCTTTCTTT. Protein: CASSYSRERSTEAFF.

The table lists this clonotype with many counts. V is TRBV20-1 and J is TRBJ2-3; tentatively, D is TRBD1 or TRBD2 (5 bases each). CDR1 and CDR2 from the germline V gene are DFQATT and SNEGSKA (reference sequence). Trimming took off 4 bases at V and 4 bases at J, with 12 bases between the two ends. The CDR3 runs to 13 residues. The CDR3 region has the DNA TGCAGTGCTATCGGGGCGGGTTCAGATACGCAGTATTTT. It encodes CSAIGAGSDTQYF.

This clonotype appeared a few times. This chain connects TRBV5-1 to TRBJ2-5; D possibly corresponds to TRBD2 (6 bases). Per germline, CDR1 SGHRS and CDR2 YFSETQ. V lost 3 bases to trimming and J lost 2 bases, with 14 bases between them. This CDR3 spans 15 amino acids. The CDR3 is CASSYGGADQETQYF. Here the CDR3 DNA reads TGCGCCAGCAGCTATGGCGGGGCTGATCAAGAGACCCAGTACTTC.

This clonotype was seen repeatedly, ten times or more. The chain uses TRBV3-1 and TRBJ2-3; a weak D match, TRBD1 (6 bases). The CDR3 has 13 residues. Germline CDR1 is LGHDT and CDR2 is YNNKEL (reference sequence). Trimming took off 8 bases at V and 1 base at J, with 10 bases between the two ends. As DNA, the CDR3 is TGTGCCAGCGGCCGACAGGGCACAGATACGCAGTATTTT. Translated: CASGRQGTDTQYF.

This clonotype was seen ten or more times. The chain joins TRBV7-6 to TRBJ2-2; D gene unclear. The CDR3 is 14 amino acids. V lost 5 bases and J lost 2, with 9 bases in between. The germline gives CDR1 SGHVS, CDR2 FNYEAQ. CDR3 sequence: CASSVQTNTGELFF. The CDR3 coding sequence is TGTGCCAGCAGCGTGCAAACTAACACCGGGGAGCTGTTTTTT.